Listed below are T cell receptor beta chains from one sample, sequenced in a study of shared clonotypes between healthy human individuals. Sequencing was performed with immunoSEQ multiplex PCR; in TCRdb, only in-frame clones are kept and a portion is missing. The sample lists just over 2,000,000 clones, 90% to 95% occurring once. The sequencing input was naive CD4+ T cells sorted from blood. All receptors derive from a man younger than 35 in good health. Both conserved end residues are part of each CDR3. The D gene is left open where the match is weak. Not every row has a clone size; where given, it reads once, few, many or a size class.

CDR3 DNA: TGTGCCAGCAGTGACCCTGCCGGGAATCAGCCCCAGCATTTT; CDR3 protein: CASSDPAGNQPQHF; J gene: TRBJ1-5; clone size: -; D gene: -; V gene: TRBV2
CDR3 DNA: TGTGCCTGGAGGTCTGGCGTCGGGGGGATCGGAGCCTACACTGAAGCTTTCTTT; CDR3 protein: CAWRSGVGGIGAYTEAFF; J gene: TRBJ1-1; clone size: once; D gene: -; V gene: TRBV30
CDR3 DNA: TGTGCCAGCTCAGAGAGCGGGAGGGCTGGCACAGATACGCAGTATTTT; CDR3 protein: CASSESGRAGTDTQYF; J gene: TRBJ2-3; clone size: -; D gene: TRBD2; V gene: TRBV18
CDR3 DNA: TGCGCCAGCAGCTTTGTGTCCGGGACTAGCGGGTTGTCAGAGCAGTTCTTC; CDR3 protein: CASSFVSGTSGLSEQFF; J gene: TRBJ2-1; clone size: once; D gene: TRBD2; V gene: TRBV5-1
CDR3 DNA: TGTGCCAGCAGCTCCATATACGAGCAGTACTTC; CDR3 protein: CASSSIYEQYF; J gene: TRBJ2-7; clone size: -; D gene: -; V gene: TRBV7-8
CDR3 DNA: TGCGCCAGCAGCCCTAGACAGGGAGCAGTGAACACTGAAGCTTTCTTT; CDR3 protein: CASSPRQGAVNTEAFF; J gene: TRBJ1-1; clone size: -; D gene: TRBD1; V gene: TRBV5-1
CDR3 DNA: TGTGCCAGCAGTCCCAGGGTTTCAACGGGAGGGGGGTCCTACGAGCAGTACTTC; CDR3 protein: CASSPRVSTGGGSYEQYF; J gene: TRBJ2-7; clone size: -; D gene: TRBD2; V gene: TRBV27
CDR3 DNA: TGTGCCAGCAGCTTGGTAGCCGGGCGTTCTGGGGCCAACGTCCTGACTTTC; CDR3 protein: CASSLVAGRSGANVLTF; J gene: TRBJ2-6; clone size: -; D gene: -; V gene: TRBV5-5
CDR3 DNA: TGTGCCAGCAGCTTACCTCAGGGAAAACTGTTTTTT; CDR3 protein: CASSLPQGKLFF; J gene: TRBJ1-4; clone size: -; D gene: -; V gene: TRBV7-9
CDR3 DNA: TGCGCCAGCAGCCAACACGGACGTGGCTACACCTTC; CDR3 protein: CASSQHGRGYTF; J gene: TRBJ1-2; clone size: -; D gene: -; V gene: TRBV4-3
CDR3 DNA: TGTGCCAGCAGTGCCCCGGACAGGGCGGGTGAAAAACTGTTTTTT; CDR3 protein: CASSAPDRAGEKLFF; J gene: TRBJ1-4; clone size: -; D gene: TRBD1; V gene: TRBV2
CDR3 DNA: TGTGCCAGCAGTTACTCACCGGGAGGGTCGTTCACTGAAGCTTTCTTT; CDR3 protein: CASSYSPGGSFTEAFF; J gene: TRBJ1-1; clone size: -; D gene: -; V gene: TRBV6-6
CDR3 DNA: TGTGCCAGCAGTGACGGACCCGGCCCCTATGGCTACACCTTC; CDR3 protein: CASSDGPGPYGYTF; J gene: TRBJ1-2; clone size: once; D gene: -; V gene: TRBV6-4
CDR3 DNA: TGCGCCAGCAGTGAGTCCTACCGGGTGTGGGAGCAGTACTTC; CDR3 protein: CASSESYRVWEQYF; J gene: TRBJ2-7; clone size: -; D gene: -; V gene: TRBV10-1
CDR3 DNA: TGTGCCAGCAGACCCCAATTGGAATTGAGCTACACCTTC; CDR3 protein: CASRPQLELSYTF; J gene: TRBJ1-2; clone size: -; D gene: -; V gene: TRBV6-5
CDR3 DNA: TGTGCCAGCAGCCTGCCCCCCCTGGCGGACACAGATACGCAGTATTTT; CDR3 protein: CASSLPPLADTDTQYF; J gene: TRBJ2-3; clone size: -; D gene: -; V gene: TRBV5-4
CDR3 DNA: TGTGCCAGTGGGAACAGGGGAATAGCGGGGGATAACACCGGGGAGCTGTTTTTT; CDR3 protein: CASGNRGIAGDNTGELFF; J gene: TRBJ2-2; clone size: -; D gene: TRBD2; V gene: TRBV28
CDR3 DNA: TGTGCCAGCAGTTTACACGGGGACGGGTCTGGAAACACCATATATTTT; CDR3 protein: CASSLHGDGSGNTIYF; J gene: TRBJ1-3; clone size: -; D gene: -; V gene: TRBV27